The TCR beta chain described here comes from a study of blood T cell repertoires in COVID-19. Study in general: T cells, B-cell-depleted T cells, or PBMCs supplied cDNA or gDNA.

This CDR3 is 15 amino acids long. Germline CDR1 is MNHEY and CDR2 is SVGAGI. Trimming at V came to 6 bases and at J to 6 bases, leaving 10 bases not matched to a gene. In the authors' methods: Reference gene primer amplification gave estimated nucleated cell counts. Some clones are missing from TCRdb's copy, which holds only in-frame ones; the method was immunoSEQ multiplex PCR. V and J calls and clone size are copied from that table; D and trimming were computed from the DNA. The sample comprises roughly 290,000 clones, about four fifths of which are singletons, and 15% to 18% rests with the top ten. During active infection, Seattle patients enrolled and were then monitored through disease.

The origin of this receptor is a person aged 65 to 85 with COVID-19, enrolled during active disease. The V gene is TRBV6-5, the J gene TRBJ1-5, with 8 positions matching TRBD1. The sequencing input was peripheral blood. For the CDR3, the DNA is TGTGCCAGCAGGGTTGCACAGGGGGACGCTCAGCCCCAGCATTTT. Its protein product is CASRVAQGDAQPQHF.